The 20 T cell receptor beta chains listed next were all sequenced from one sample in a study of cytomegalovirus exposure and HLA in healthy donors. The data were produced by immunoSEQ multiplex PCR, yet TCRdb's version contains in-frame clones alone and is incomplete. Counted here are approximately 50,000 clones, approximately 88% occurring once; the ten biggest clones make up approximately 6.7%. Sequencing used PBMCs. The receptors were gathered from a woman in her 30s in good health and CMV-seronegative.

The chain combines TRBV28 with TRBJ2-5, with D perhaps matching TRBD1 (5 bases). V gave up 3 bases and J gave up 5 bases, with 13 bases separating them. This CDR3 region has 14 residues. Germline-derived CDR1 and CDR2 are MDHEN and SYDVKM. CDR3 in DNA: TGTGCCAGCAGTTTGTACAGGAACGGGGAGACCCAGTACTTC. As protein: CASSLYRNGETQYF. The entire variable domain, with the rest obtained from reference TRBV28 and TRBJ2-5, is as follows: DVKVTQSSRYLVKRTGEKVFLECVQDMDHENMFWYRQDPGLGLRLIYFSYDVKMKEKGDIPEGYSVSREKKERFSLILESASTNQTSMYLCASSLYRNGETQYFGPGTRLLVL.

This chain links TRBV7-2 with TRBJ2-7; D is unclear. This CDR3 contains 12 residues. V was pared by 5 bases and J by 7 bases, with 12 bases between. Germline V gene data show CDR1 as SGHTA and CDR2 as FQGNSA. The CDR3 bases are TGTGCCAGCAGCCCCTACCAATTTGAGCAGTACTTC. Its protein is CASSPYQFEQYF. The variable domain in full, completed from reference TRBV7-2 and TRBJ2-7, reads GAGVSQSPSNKVTEKGKDVELRCDPISGHTALYWYRQSLGQGLEFLIYFQGNSAPDKSGLPSDRFSAERTGGSVSTLTIQRTQQEDSAVYLCASSPYQFEQYFGPGTRLTVT.

The chain carries TRBV5-1 and TRBJ1-1; 7 bases map to TRBD1. The CDR3 loop spans 12 amino acids. CDR1 is SGHRS and CDR2 is YFSETQ in the germline V gene. Trimming removed 5 bases from V and 8 bases from J; junction bases left unmatched: 6. The CDR3 protein is CASSFWGQEAFF. The CDR3 region has the DNA TGCGCCAGCAGTTTCTGGGGACAGGAAGCTTTCTTT.

The genes are TRBV5-4 and TRBJ1-4; D unclear. The germline V gene has CDR1 SGHNT and CDR2 YYREEE (reference sequence). V gave up 8 bases and J gave up 3 bases, with 17 bases separating them. CDR3 length: 15 amino acids. The CDR3 loop is CASKARGAANEKLFF. CDR3 nucleotide sequence: TGTGCCAGTAAGGCCCGGGGTGCGGCTAATGAAAAACTGTTTTTT.

This clone has just one count. The gene calls are TRBV9 and TRBJ1-3; TRBD1 is a possible D gene (5 bases). Per the germline V gene, CDR1 is SGDLS and CDR2 is YYNGEE. CDR3 length: 17 residues. V was trimmed by 3 bases and J by 4 bases, leaving 20 bases between them. The CDR3 sequence is CASSAQYFQGAGNTIYF. The CDR3 coding sequence is TGTGCCAGCAGCGCTCAGTACTTCCAGGGTGCAGGAAACACCATATATTTT. Using reference TRBV9 and TRBJ1-3 for the parts outside the CDR3, the full variable domain is DSGVTQTPKHLITATGQRVTLRCSPRSGDLSVYWYQQSLDQGLQFLIQYYNGEERAKGNILERFSAQQFPDLHSELNLSSLELGDSALYFCASSAQYFQGAGNTIYFGEGSWLTVV.

The chain carries TRBV19 and TRBJ2-1; D remains ambiguous. The germline V gene has CDR1 LNHDA and CDR2 SQIVND (reference sequence). Trimming removed 5 bases from V and 0 bases from J, with 11 bases in between. The CDR3 consists of 15 residues. The CDR3 protein is CASSALPGSYNEQFF. The CDR3 nucleotides are TGTGCCAGTAGTGCCCTCCCGGGCTCCTACAATGAGCAGTTCTTC.

The chain has TRBV19 and TRBJ2-7, with TRBD1 matching over 12 bases. V trimming: 3 bases; J trimming: 4 bases; junction bases outside the gene matches: 4. The CDR3 has 15 residues. Germline values: CDR1 LNHDA, CDR2 SQIVND (reference sequence). CDR3 amino acids: CASSMGTGGVYEQYF. In DNA, the CDR3 is TGTGCCAGTAGTATGGGGACAGGGGGCGTTTACGAGCAGTACTTC.

This clone was detected a few times. The CDR3 spells CASSILYQQFF. In DNA, the CDR3 is TGTGCCAGTAGTATACTCTATCAGCAGTTCTTC. This chain connects TRBV19 to TRBJ2-1; D gene uncertain. The CDR3 is 11 amino acids. With 2 bases removed from V and 11 bases from J, the gap between germline ends came to 7 bases. Germline lookup yields CDR1 LNHDA and CDR2 SQIVND (reference sequence).

The chain carries TRBV7-9 and TRBJ1-2; 7 nucleotides line up with TRBD1. The CDR3 totals 13 residues. J lost 4 bases, V lost 9 bases, and 8 bases had no gene match. Germline V CDR1 and CDR2: SEHNR, FQNEAQ (reference sequence). The CDR3 DNA is TGTGCCAGTCAAGAGGGGACAGCCTATGGCTACACCTTC. Its translation: CASQEGTAYGYTF.

The chain joins TRBV30 to TRBJ1-1, with TRBD1 as a possible D gene (5 bases). From germline, CDR1 is GTSNPN and CDR2 SVGIG (reference sequence). Trimming left V 0 bases short and J 3 bases short, with 8 bases between. This CDR3 has 13 amino acids. CDR3 DNA: TGTGCCTGGAGTGTAACGGGGGACACTGAAGCTTTCTTT. Protein sequence: CAWSVTGDTEAFF.

The CDR3 sequence is CASSDLGADTQYF. The CDR3 DNA sequence: TGTGCCAGCAGTGACTTGGGAGCAGATACGCAGTATTTT. The J gene is TRBJ2-3, the V gene TRBV6-4; D possibly corresponds to TRBD2 (5 bases). The germline V gene has CDR1 MRHNA and CDR2 SNTAGT. The ends were cut back, 1 base at V and 4 bases at J, with 6 bases in the middle. This CDR3 is 13 amino acids long.

The CDR3 is CASSIVPGLDVHEQFF. For the CDR3, the DNA is TGTGCCAGTAGTATTGTACCGGGACTAGATGTCCATGAGCAGTTCTTC. The V gene is TRBV19, the J gene TRBJ2-1; 8 bases fit TRBD2. This CDR3 has 16 amino acids. The trim removed 3 bases at V and 8 bases at J, leaving 12 bases unmatched. Germline V gene lookup returns CDR1 LNHDA and CDR2 SQIVND (reference sequence).

V and J are TRBV7-2 and TRBJ1-2; perhaps TRBD1 as D (6 bases). The CDR3 totals 13 residues. The ends were cut back, 5 bases at V and 6 bases at J, with 13 bases in the middle. Germline assignment: CDR1 SGHTA and CDR2 FQGNSA. The CDR3 protein is CASSTGLPHGYTF. In nucleotides, the CDR3 is TGTGCCAGCAGCACAGGGCTCCCTCATGGCTACACCTTC.

The CDR3 loop is CASSVGGSEDEQYF. CDR3 nucleotide sequence: TGTGCCAGCAGCGTAGGGGGCAGCGAAGACGAGCAGTACTTC. This rearrangement joins TRBV9 to TRBJ2-7, with D perhaps matching TRBD1 (5 bases). Between the trimmed V and J ends, which lost 0 bases and 5 bases, there was a span of 12 bases. This CDR3 region has 14 residues. Germline V gives CDR1 SGDLS, CDR2 YYNGEE. Full variable domain (rest looked up from reference TRBV9 and TRBJ2-7): DSGVTQTPKHLITATGQRVTLRCSPRSGDLSVYWYQQSLDQGLQFLIQYYNGEERAKGNILERFSAQQFPDLHSELNLSSLELGDSALYFCASSVGGSEDEQYFGPGTRLTVT.

The chain carries TRBV9 and TRBJ2-2; D call uncertain. This CDR3 has 14 residues. With 3 bases removed from V and 0 bases from J, the gap between germline ends came to 6 bases. CDR1 is SGDLS, CDR2 YYNGEE, per germline. The CDR3 loop reads CASSGTSNTGELFF. The CDR3 DNA is TGTGCCAGCAGCGGTACATCGAACACCGGGGAGCTGTTTTTT.

This clone turned up a few times. The rearrangement joins TRBV5-6 to TRBJ2-7, with TRBD2 identical over 11 bases. The CDR3 extends over 15 amino acids. Germline V gene data show CDR1 as SGHDT and CDR2 as YYEEEE. V was pared by 4 bases and J by 8 bases, with 11 bases of the junction left unmatched. Here the CDR3 reads CASSMPGLAVLKQYF. For the CDR3, the DNA is TGTGCCAGCAGCATGCCGGGACTAGCGGTCTTGAAGCAGTACTTC.

This chain connects TRBV20-1 to TRBJ2-3; tentatively, D is TRBD1 (6 bases). Germline V gene lookup returns CDR1 DFQATT and CDR2 SNEGSKA (reference sequence). The CDR3 runs to 11 residues. Written as DNA, the CDR3 is TGCAGCACAGGGAACACAGATACGCAGTATTTT. Translation gives CSTGNTDTQYF.

The gene calls are TRBV4-1 and TRBJ1-2; 12 bases agree with TRBD1. After removal of 2 bases from V and 8 bases from J, the junction contained 6 bases not matched to a gene. This CDR3 is built from 15 residues. Germline V gene lookup returns CDR1 MGHRA and CDR2 YSYEKL. CDR3 DNA: TGCGCCAGCAGCCAACCGGGACAGGGGGCGCCGGGCTACACCTTC. This encodes CASSQPGQGAPGYTF.

V usage is TRBV6-4 and J usage is TRBJ2-1; TRBD2 matches at 8 bases. This CDR3 region has 15 residues. CDR1 MRHNA and CDR2 SNTAGT come from the germline V gene. Unmatched junction bases numbered 8, after V lost 4 bases and J lost 6 bases. CDR3 nucleotide sequence: TGTGCCAGCAGTGTGCGGGGGGAGGCCCCCAATGAGCAGTTCTTC. It codes for CASSVRGEAPNEQFF.

The rearrangement joins TRBV7-2 to TRBJ2-1; D is possibly TRBD2 (5 bases). CDR1 is SGHTA and CDR2 is FQGNSA in the germline V gene. This CDR3 contains 13 residues. V was pared by 1 base and J by 13 bases, with 14 bases between. The CDR3 loop reads CASSLELTASQFF. The CDR3, as DNA: TGTGCCAGCAGCTTAGAGCTGACGGCTAGCCAGTTCTTC.